Sequencing of this T cell receptor (beta chain) was carried out in a study of OX40 agonist ivuxolimab in advanced cancers. CDR1 and CDR2 (germline): LNHDA, SQIVND (reference sequence). Trimming cost V 7 bases and J 2 bases, with 14 bases left between them. The CDR3 consists of 14 residues. This clone was observed a few times. Its antigen remains unknown. Study findings and constraints: Circulating CD4+ and CD8+ T cells showed clonal expansion by week 6 at 0.1 to 3.0 mg/kg.

TCRdb keeps only in-frame clones here, not all; method: immunoSEQ multiplex PCR. The sample lists 12,000 or so clones; roughly 77% were seen once. The J gene is TRBJ1-2, the V gene TRBV19, with D maybe TRBD1 (6 bases). This TCR derives from an adult with an advanced solid tumor such as melanoma, head and neck, liver or kidney cancer. Sequenced here: CD4+ or CD8+ T cells sorted from blood, sampled in a trial of the OX40 agonist ivuxolimab. This CDR3 is CASTTGYRNYGYTF. CDR3 DNA sequence: TGTGCCAGTACCACAGGGTACAGAAACTATGGCTACACCTTC. The full variable domain, completed using reference TRBV19 and TRBJ1-2, is DGGITQSPKYLFRKEGQNVTLSCEQNLNHDAMYWYRQDPGQGLRLIYYSQIVNDFQKGDIAEGYSVSREKKESFPLTVTSAQKNPTAFYLCASTTGYRNYGYTFGSGTRLTVV.